This TCR beta chain is drawn from a study of blood T cell repertoires in COVID-19. Overall study context: In each case, the material was cDNA or gDNA derived from T cells, B-cell-depleted T cells, or PBMCs.

Looked up from germline, CDR1 is SNHLY and CDR2 is FYNNEI. This CDR3 is built from 15 residues. J lost 2 bases, V lost 6 bases, and 3 bases had no gene match. As handled by the study authors: Estimation of nucleated cell counts relied on the amplification of reference gene primers. Measured with immunoSEQ multiplex PCR; TCRdb has only the in-frame clones, and not every one. The V and J calls and clone size come from that table; D and trimming were worked out from the DNA. The sample includes about 370,000 clones, more than 70% of them seen just once. Sequenced sample: peripheral blood. This TCR was sampled from a woman aged 30 to 39 with COVID-19, enrolled during active disease. The chain joins TRBV2 to TRBJ2-5, with 13 bases lining up with TRBD2. The CDR3 nucleotides read TGTGCCAGCAGACTAGCGGGGGGGCGGCAAGAGACCCAGTACTTC. Translation gives CASRLAGGRQETQYF.